These 19 T cell receptor beta chains originate from one sample sequenced in a study of cytomegalovirus exposure and HLA in healthy donors. With 60 Vbeta and 13 Jbeta primers, the PCR was carried out. Some clones are missing from TCRdb's copy, which holds only in-frame ones; the method was immunoSEQ multiplex PCR. The sample has under 200,000 clones, around 73% seen once. Sequencing was carried out using PBMCs. The receptors were gathered from a woman younger than 35 in good health and CMV-seropositive.

CDR3 in amino acids: CASSLTENTEAFF. Written as DNA, the CDR3 is TGTGCCAGCAGTCTGACAGAGAACACTGAAGCTTTCTTT. This chain connects TRBV6-4 to TRBJ1-1; a weak D match, TRBD1 (5 bases). In germline, CDR1 is MRHNA, CDR2 SNTAGT. Trimming cost V 5 bases and J 1 base, with 8 bases left between them. The CDR3 contains 13 residues.

The rearrangement links TRBV7-9 to TRBJ1-1, with 8 bases identical to TRBD1. The ends lost 5 bases at V and 0 bases at J; junction bases unmatched: 8. The CDR3 totals 16 residues. Germline V gene lookup returns CDR1 SEHNR and CDR2 FQNEAQ (reference sequence). As DNA, the CDR3 is TGTGCCAGCAGCAAACCTCGGACAGGGTTGAACACTGAAGCTTTCTTT. This encodes CASSKPRTGLNTEAFF.

This chain uses TRBV6-7 with TRBJ2-7; the match to TRBD1 covers 7 bases. TRBV6-7 is classed as an ORF, of uncertain function. This CDR3 has 16 residues. The trim removed 6 bases at V and 4 bases at J, leaving 15 bases unmatched. CDR3 coding DNA: TGTGCCAGCAGAAACCGAGGTGGGACAGAGCTTTACGAGCAGTACTTC. Its translation is CASRNRGGTELYEQYF.

This clone was seen only a few times. The V and J genes are TRBV4-1 and TRBJ2-3, with TRBD1 as a possible D gene (5 bases). Germline CDR1 MGHRA, CDR2 YSYEKL. Trimming took 6 bases from V and 2 from J, leaving 18 bases between them. This CDR3 contains 16 residues. In nucleotides, the CDR3 is TGCGCCAGCAGTCCCGGCCAGGGAACAATCACAGATACGCAGTATTTT. Amino acids: CASSPGQGTITDTQYF.

This chain joins TRBV30 and TRBJ1-3; 8 bases align to TRBD1. The CDR3 sequence is 16 residues long. Germline assignment: CDR1 GTSNPN and CDR2 SVGIG (reference sequence). The V segment lost 1 base and the J segment 2 bases; nucleotides outside the gene matches: 7. The DNA of the CDR3 is TGTGCCTGGAGTGGGACAGGGCCAAAACCTGGAAACACCATATATTTT. Translating it yields CAWSGTGPKPGNTIYF.

As DNA, the CDR3 is TGCGCCAGCAGCTTGGACAGGGATGAAAAACTGTTTTTT. Amino acids: CASSLDRDEKLFF. The chain combines TRBV5-1 with TRBJ1-4; D is possibly TRBD1 (6 bases). Trimming stripped 0 bases from V and 6 bases from J, with 6 bases between. The CDR3 covers 13 residues. Germline lookup yields CDR1 SGHRS and CDR2 YFSETQ.

The chain carries TRBV7-2 and TRBJ1-2, with 9 bases that match TRBD1. This CDR3 region has 15 residues. Germline trimming cut 1 base from V and 3 bases from J; bases unmatched to any gene: 3. Germline values: CDR1 SGHTA, CDR2 FQGNSA. Here the CDR3 DNA reads TGTGCCAGCAGCTTAGTGGGACAGGGAGACTATGGCTACACCTTC. It yields the protein CASSLVGQGDYGYTF.

V and J are TRBV7-9 and TRBJ2-1, with 10 bases identical to TRBD2. The CDR3 length is 16 residues. Per germline, CDR1 SEHNR and CDR2 FQNEAQ (reference sequence). V trimming: 5 bases; J trimming: 6 bases; junction bases outside the gene matches: 10. The CDR3 DNA sequence: TGTGCCAGCAGCCCTCCACAGCGGGGGGGATCCAATGAGCAGTTCTTC. It yields the protein CASSPPQRGGSNEQFF. Looking up the rest from reference TRBV7-9 and TRBJ2-1 gives the full variable domain: DTGVSQNPRHKITKRGQNVTFRCDPISEHNRLYWYRQTLGQGPEFLTYFQNEAQLEKSRLLSDRFSAERPKGSFSTLEIQRTEQGDSAMYLCASSPPQRGGSNEQFFGPGTRLTVL.

The chain has TRBV10-3 and TRBJ2-7; the D is unclear. The CDR3 has 13 residues. Germline CDR1 ENHRY, CDR2 SYGVKD. Trimming left V 7 bases short and J 2 bases short, with 12 bases between. The CDR3 DNA sequence: TGTGCCATCACCGACTTCCCTCCCTACGAGCAGTACTTC. As protein: CAITDFPPYEQYF.

V and J are TRBV15 and TRBJ2-7; a possible D gene is TRBD1 (6 bases). Between the trimmed V and J ends, which lost 1 base and 6 bases, there was a span of 10 bases. CDR3 length equals 13 residues. Germline V gene data show CDR1 as LNHNV and CDR2 as YYDKDF (reference sequence). Here the CDR3 reads CATSRVDSSEQYF. CDR3 sequence (DNA): TGTGCCACCAGCAGAGTGGACAGCTCCGAGCAGTACTTC.

This chain joins TRBV4-1 and TRBJ1-5, with D unresolved. The CDR3 is 14 amino acids. The germline V and J ends were trimmed by 1 base and 3 bases, with 7 bases remaining between them. The V gene's germline CDR1 is MGHRA and CDR2 YSYEKL. CDR3 sequence reads: CASSQVRDNQPQHF. As DNA, the CDR3 is TGCGCCAGCAGCCAAGTACGAGACAATCAGCCCCAGCATTTT.

This chain connects TRBV13 to TRBJ2-7, with D possibly matching TRBD2 (7 bases). This CDR3 region has 14 residues. Between the trimmed V and J ends, which lost 6 bases and 3 bases, there was a span of 15 bases. Germline V gene lookup returns CDR1 PRHDT and CDR2 FYEKMQ (reference sequence). CDR3 in amino acids: CASSGGDTNYEQYF. The CDR3 DNA reads as TGTGCCAGCAGTGGGGGGGACACAAACTACGAGCAGTACTTC.

The V call is TRBV7-3, the J call TRBJ2-6; D possibly corresponds to TRBD1 (5 bases). V was trimmed by 5 bases and J by 2 bases, leaving 10 bases between them. The CDR3 is 15 amino acids. Germline V gives CDR1 SGHTA, CDR2 FQGTGA. The CDR3 sequence: CASSPTGTGANVLTF. The CDR3 coding sequence is TGTGCCAGCAGCCCAACAGGAACTGGGGCCAACGTCCTGACTTTC.

This clone was counted only a few times. The rearrangement uses TRBV15 and TRBJ1-5; maybe TRBD1 (5 bases). This CDR3 has 14 amino acids. The germline V and J ends were trimmed by 2 bases and 3 bases, with 8 bases remaining between them. CDR1 and CDR2 (germline): LNHNV, YYDKDF (reference sequence). The CDR3 sequence: CATSRRQFNQPQHF. In DNA, the CDR3 is TGTGCCACCAGCAGAAGACAGTTCAATCAGCCCCAGCATTTT.

This clone has just a few counts. The chain couples TRBV7-9 to TRBJ2-3; maybe TRBD1 (6 bases). The CDR3 sequence is 15 residues long. V lost 5 bases, J lost 2 bases, and 14 bases lay in between. The V gene's germline CDR1 is SEHNR and CDR2 FQNEAQ (reference sequence). The CDR3 sequence is CASSGDIRDTDTQYF. Written as DNA, the CDR3 is TGTGCCAGCAGCGGGGACATACGGGACACAGATACGCAGTATTTT.

The chain couples TRBV5-1 to TRBJ1-3; 7 positions match TRBD1. V dropped 5 bases and J dropped 0; count of bases not matched to a gene: 5. This CDR3 has 15 amino acids. The germline gives CDR1 SGHRS, CDR2 YFSETQ. CDR3 DNA: TGCGCCAGCAGTAAGGAGGGGGCCTCTGGAAACACCATATATTTT. It codes for CASSKEGASGNTIYF.

The chain uses TRBV14 and TRBJ2-6, with no clear D. CDR1 is SGHDN and CDR2 is FVKESK in the germline V gene. Trimming shortened V by 0 bases and J by 0 bases, and 6 bases separated the two germline ends. The CDR3 runs 16 residues. The CDR3 protein is CASSQDGTSGANVLTF. CDR3 nucleotide sequence: TGTGCCAGCAGCCAAGATGGCACCTCTGGGGCCAACGTCCTGACTTTC.

This rearrangement joins TRBV7-2 to TRBJ2-3; D gene unclear. The germline CDR1 and CDR2 sequences are SGHTA and FQGNSA. The CDR3 contains 14 residues. V lost 1 base to trimming and J lost 1 base, with 6 bases between them. The DNA for the CDR3 is TGTGCCAGCAGCTTAGACTACCGCACAGATACGCAGTATTTT. Translating it yields CASSLDYRTDTQYF.

The chain employs TRBV6-5 and TRBJ2-1, with D perhaps TRBD2 (6 bases). The CDR3 has 14 amino acids. V was pared by 4 bases and J by 1 base, with 8 bases between. CDR1 is MNHEY and CDR2 is SVGAGI in the germline V gene. CDR3 sequence reads: CASSSGTSYNEQFF. The CDR3, as DNA: TGTGCCAGCAGTTCCGGGACTTCCTACAATGAGCAGTTCTTC.